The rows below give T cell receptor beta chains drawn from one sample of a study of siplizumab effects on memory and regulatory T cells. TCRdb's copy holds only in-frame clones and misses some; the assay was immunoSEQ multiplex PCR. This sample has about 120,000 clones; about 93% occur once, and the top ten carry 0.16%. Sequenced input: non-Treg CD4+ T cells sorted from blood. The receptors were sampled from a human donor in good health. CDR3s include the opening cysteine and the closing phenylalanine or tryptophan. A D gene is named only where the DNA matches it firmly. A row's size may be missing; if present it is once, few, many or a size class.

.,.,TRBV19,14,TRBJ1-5,TGTGCCAGTAGTCCGGGACGTAGCAATCAGCCCCAGCATTTT,CASSPGRSNQPQHF
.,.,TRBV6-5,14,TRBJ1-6,TGTGCCAGCAGGTATTCAGGGGCGAATTCACCCCTCCACTTT,CASRYSGANSPLHF
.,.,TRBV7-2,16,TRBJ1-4,TGTGCCAGCAGCTTAGAGGGGCTTGCAACTAATGAAAAACTGTTTTTT,CASSLEGLATNEKLFF
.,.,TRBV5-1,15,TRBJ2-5,TGCGCCAGCAGCTTGGCACAGGGTGTTAAAGAGACCCAGTACTTC,CASSLAQGVKETQYF
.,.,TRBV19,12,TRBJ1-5,TGTGCCAGTAGTATTGTGGGTCAGCCCCAGCATTTT,CASSIVGQPQHF
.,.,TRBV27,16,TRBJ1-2,TGTGCCAGCAGCCCGGGGCGAATGGCATGGGTGGGTGGCTACACCTTC,CASSPGRMAWVGGYTF
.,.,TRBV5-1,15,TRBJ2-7,TGCGCCAGCAGCTTCGGCGGGTCCTCCTCCTACGAGCAGTACTTC,CASSFGGSSSYEQYF
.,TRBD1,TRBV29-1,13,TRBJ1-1,TGCAGCGTAAGGGGGCGATGGGACACTGAAGCTTTCTTT,CSVRGRWDTEAFF
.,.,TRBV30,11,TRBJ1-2,TGTGCCTGGAGTGTAAACAGCGGCTACACCTTC,CAWSVNSGYTF
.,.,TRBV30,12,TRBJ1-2,TGTGCCTGTAGACAAATAAACTATGGCTACACCTTC,CACRQINYGYTF
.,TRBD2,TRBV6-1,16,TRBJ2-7,TGTGCCAGCAGTGAAGGGGCCCTAGCGGGGGCATCGGAGCAGTACTTC,CASSEGALAGASEQYF
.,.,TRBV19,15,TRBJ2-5,TGTGCCAGTAGTATATCTTCAGTAGTCCAAGAGACCCAGTACTTC,CASSISSVVQETQYF
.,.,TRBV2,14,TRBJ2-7,TGTGCCAGCAGTGAGAGGACAGCGACCTACGAGCAGTACTTC,CASSERTATYEQYF
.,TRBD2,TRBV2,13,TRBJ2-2,TGTGCCAGCAGGCCAACTAGCGCCGGGGAGCTGTTTTTT,CASRPTSAGELFF
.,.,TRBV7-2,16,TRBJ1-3,TGTGCCAGCAGCTTAGTCTGGCAGGCCTCTGGAAACACCATATATTTT,CASSLVWQASGNTIYF
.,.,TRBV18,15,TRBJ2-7,TGTGCCAGCTCACCCCAACGGGGGGCTACCTACGAGCAGTACTTC,CASSPQRGATYEQYF
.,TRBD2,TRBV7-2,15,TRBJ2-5,TGTGCCAGCAGCCCTAGCGGGGGGCTCCAAGAGACCCAGTACTTC,CASSPSGGLQETQYF
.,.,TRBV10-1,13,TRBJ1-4,TGCGCCAGACTCCAGGGATTGGAGGAAAAACTGTTTTTT,CARLQGLEEKLFF
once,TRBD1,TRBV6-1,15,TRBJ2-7,TGTGCCAGCAGTAATGACAGGGGGTATTGGTACGAGCAGTACTTC,CASSNDRGYWYEQYF
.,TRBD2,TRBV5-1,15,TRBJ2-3,TGCGCCAGCAGCTCTAATGTAGATGGCGGGGGGACTGGGTATTTT,CASSSNVDGGGTGYF
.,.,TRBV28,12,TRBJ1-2,TGTGCCAGCAGTCAACAGACCGATGGCTACACCTTC,CASSQQTDGYTF
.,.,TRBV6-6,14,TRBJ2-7,TGTGCCAGCGACGAGTCGGGTGGGTCCTACGAGCAGTACTTC,CASDESGGSYEQYF
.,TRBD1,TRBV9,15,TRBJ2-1,TGTGCCAGCAGCGTAGAGGGGCAGGGGGCGAATGAGCAGTTCTTC,CASSVEGQGANEQFF
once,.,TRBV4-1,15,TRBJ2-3,TGCGCCAGCAGCCAAGAGGCCTCTCACACAGATACGCAGTATTTT,CASSQEASHTDTQYF
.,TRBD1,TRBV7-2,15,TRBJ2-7,TGTGCCAGCAGCCGGGGACAGGGCTCCTCCTACGAGCAGTACTTC,CASSRGQGSSYEQYF
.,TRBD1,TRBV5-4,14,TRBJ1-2,TGTGCCAGCAGCTCTGGACAGGGGAGCTATGGCTACACCTTC,CASSSGQGSYGYTF
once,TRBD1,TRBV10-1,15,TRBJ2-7,TGCGCCAGCAGTGAGTCGTTGGGACAGAACTACGAGCAGTACTTC,CASSESLGQNYEQYF
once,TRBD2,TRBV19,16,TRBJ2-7,TGTGCCAGTAGTCAGTTGGGCGGGGGTCCCTCCTACGAGCAGTACTTC,CASSQLGGGPSYEQYF
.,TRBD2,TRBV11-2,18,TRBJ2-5,TGTGCCAGCAGCTTAGATCTTACGCGGGGGGACCTACAAGAGACCCAGTACTTC,CASSLDLTRGDLQETQYF
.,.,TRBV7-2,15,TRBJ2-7,TGTGCCAGCAGCTTAGGGTCAGGGAGCTCCTACGAGCAGTACTTC,CASSLGSGSSYEQYF
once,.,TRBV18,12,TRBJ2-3,TGTGCCAGCTCACAACCGGGGGTCGCGCAGTATTTT,CASSQPGVAQYF
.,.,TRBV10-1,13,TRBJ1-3,TGCGCCGACAACGGACACCGACCAAGCCCCATATATTTT,CADNGHRPSPIYF
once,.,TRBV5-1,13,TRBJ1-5,TGCGCCAGCAGCTTGGTGGGGAACCAGCCCCAGCATTTT,CASSLVGNQPQHF
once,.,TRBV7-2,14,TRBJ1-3,TGTGCCAGTTCCTCCGAGATGGTGGGAAACACCATATATTTT,CASSSEMVGNTIYF
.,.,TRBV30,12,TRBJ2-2,TGTGCTATCAGGGGAAACACCGGGGAGCTGTTTTTT,CAIRGNTGELFF
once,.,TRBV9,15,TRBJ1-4,TGTGCCAGCAGCGTAGACCCGGGGTTAAAAGAAAAACTGTTTTTT,CASSVDPGLKEKLFF
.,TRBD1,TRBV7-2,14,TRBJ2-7,TGTGCCAGCAGAACCATGACAGGGCCACACGAGCAGTACTTC,CASRTMTGPHEQYF
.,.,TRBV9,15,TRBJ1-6,TGTGCCAGCAGCGTAGGGGCGGGGGCGGATTCACCCCTCCACTTT,CASSVGAGADSPLHF
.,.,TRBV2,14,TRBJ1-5,TGTGCCAGCGGAAAGACAGAGGCGGATCAGCCCCAGCATTTT,CASGKTEADQPQHF
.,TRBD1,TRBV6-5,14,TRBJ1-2,TGTGCCAGCAGTTACGGACAGGGCGAAAATGGCTACACCTTC,CASSYGQGENGYTF
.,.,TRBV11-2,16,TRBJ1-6,TGTGCCAGCAGCCCCAACGGGGCAACCTATAATTCACCCCTCCACTTT,CASSPNGATYNSPLHF